Listed here are 9 T cell receptor beta chains from one sample, sequenced in a study of early stage breast cancer tumors. The repertoire was sequenced with immunoSEQ multiplex PCR; TCRdb's copy has only in-frame clones and lacks some. This sample yields more than 60,000 clones, of which approximately 80% are seen a single time; roughly 3% belongs to the top ten. Sequences were obtained from blood. The origin of the receptors is a person in their sixties or seventies with breast cancer.

The chain employs TRBV19 and TRBJ1-5; tentatively, D is TRBD1 (5 bases). Germline V gene lookup returns CDR1 LNHDA and CDR2 SQIVND (reference sequence). The CDR3 is 15 amino acids. Trimming cost V 7 bases and J 0 bases, with 13 bases left between them. CDR3 loop: CASTSRGYSNQPQHF. In nucleotides, the CDR3 is TGTGCCAGTACTTCCCGGGGGTATAGCAATCAGCCCCAGCATTTT. The full variable domain, its missing parts supplied by reference TRBV19 and TRBJ1-5, is DGGITQSPKYLFRKEGQNVTLSCEQNLNHDAMYWYRQDPGQGLRLIYYSQIVNDFQKGDIAEGYSVSREKKESFPLTVTSAQKNPTAFYLCASTSRGYSNQPQHFGDGTRLSIL.

The genes are TRBV6-5 and TRBJ1-1; TRBD1 matches 7 bases. Germline V gene lookup returns CDR1 MNHEY and CDR2 SVGAGI. Trimming cost V 2 bases and J 6 bases; bases outside gene matches: 9. This CDR3 has 15 residues. CDR3 sequence (DNA): TGTGCCAGCAGTTACGCCGGGACCCAGGGGGCTGAAGCTTTCTTT. Residues: CASSYAGTQGAEAFF.

The chain links TRBV6-1 to TRBJ2-3; 9 bases fit TRBD2. J lost 2 bases, V lost 1 base, and 1 base had no gene match. The V gene's germline CDR1 is MNHNS and CDR2 SASEGT. This CDR3 comprises 15 residues. CDR3 amino acids: CASSEERGATDTQYF. The CDR3 DNA is TGTGCCAGCAGTGAAGAGCGGGGGGCCACAGATACGCAGTATTTT.

The rearrangement joins TRBV30 to TRBJ1-5, with D perhaps matching TRBD1 (5 bases). The V gene lost 2 bases and the J gene lost 6 bases, with 14 bases spanning the gap. This CDR3 spans 14 amino acids. CDR1 and CDR2 from the germline V gene are GTSNPN and SVGIG (reference sequence). The CDR3 DNA sequence: TGTGCCTGGAGTTCCTTGGGGGGTGTTCAGCCCCAGCATTTT. It translates to CAWSSLGGVQPQHF.

This rearrangement joins TRBV7-9 to TRBJ1-3; D uncertain. V was trimmed by 5 bases and J by 2 bases, leaving 10 bases between them. Germline assignment: CDR1 SEHNR and CDR2 FQNEAQ (reference sequence). This CDR3 comprises 14 residues. Here the CDR3 reads CASSGGITGNTIYF. The DNA of the CDR3 is TGTGCCAGCAGCGGCGGGATTACTGGAAACACCATATATTTT.

The genes are TRBV6-1 and TRBJ2-3, with 7 bases that match TRBD2. CDR3 size: 15 residues. Germline lookup yields CDR1 MNHNS and CDR2 SASEGT. V lost 4 bases and J lost 0; bases outside the gene matches: 4. Written as DNA, the CDR3 is TGTGCCAGCAGTGTTAGCGGGTTCAGCACAGATACGCAGTATTTT. This encodes CASSVSGFSTDTQYF.

The V gene is TRBV18, the J gene TRBJ2-4, with TRBD1 matching 7 bases. The CDR3 is 12 amino acids. After removal of 3 bases from V and 13 bases from J, the junction contained 6 bases not matched to a gene. The germline CDR1 and CDR2 sequences are KGHSH and LQKENI. The CDR3 loop is CASSPRQGRQYF. CDR3 bases: TGTGCCAGCTCACCTCGACAGGGCCGACAGTACTTC.

The gene calls are TRBV7-9 and TRBJ1-1; possibly TRBD1 for D (5 bases). From germline, CDR1 is SEHNR and CDR2 FQNEAQ (reference sequence). The CDR3 totals 17 residues. The V end was cut by 1 base, the J end by 3 bases, with 18 bases between. The CDR3 protein is CASSLGLGSNRYTEAFF. The CDR3 DNA reads as TGTGCCAGCAGCTTAGGACTAGGATCGAACAGGTACACTGAAGCTTTCTTT.

The rearrangement links TRBV7-2 to TRBJ2-3; no clear D. The ends were cut back, 5 bases at V and 4 bases at J, with 7 bases in the middle. The CDR3 is 12 residues long. In germline, CDR1 is SGHTA, CDR2 FQGNSA. CDR3 nucleotide sequence: TGTGCCAGCAGCCCAAGGGCAGATACGCAGTATTTT. Amino acids: CASSPRADTQYF.